This TCR beta chain is drawn from a study of blood T cell repertoires in COVID-19 (TCRdb year 2020). A note on the overall study: Collaborator samples came from the United States, Italy and Spain and covered acute and convalescent phases of COVID-19. The material from the prospective study consisted of cDNA or gDNA derived from T cells, B-cell-depleted T cells, or PBMCs. The dataset comprised deeply sampled blood TCRbeta repertoires from subjects exposed to, actively infected with, or recovered from COVID-19. The repertoires were released in a freely available public database intended as a resource for research on the immune response to SARS-CoV-2. Samples were obtained from the ongoing ImmuneRACE study (first 160 participants) and from some 1,300 subjects provided by 6 global collaborators. Nearly every sample came with metadata listing a de-identified subject ID, COVID-19 status, age in years and sex. Where HLA class I and class II types were available, the types were taken from metadata supplied by the sample provider, not from assay-based typing.

Collaborating institutions collected whole blood in K2EDTA tubes following their own protocols. Collaborator samples were shipped for TCRbeta analysis as frozen whole blood, isolated PBMCs, or DNA extracted from either sample type. This clone was seen more than once but under ten times. Its binding antigen is unknown. Base quality data are lacking; no much larger clone is found one base away. TCRbeta CDR3 regions were amplified from genomic DNA using the immunoSEQ Assay, a bias-controlled multiplex PCR. In the authors' own workflow: Within the assay, amplification of reference gene primers was used to estimate how many nucleated cells each sample contained. To quantify the absolute abundance of each unique TCRbeta CDR3 rearrangement, sequence reads were collapsed and filtered. Productive Simpson clonality was computed per sample as the square root of Simpson's diversity index over productive rearrangements. In TCRdb, the immuneACCESS table is reduced to in-frame sequences with V and J assigned. These tables do not hold every clone; where another copy was compared, an unresolved V gene accounts for under half, and the others remain unexplained. V and J calls and clone size are given by that table; D and trimming were obtained from the DNA. This sample lists tens of thousands of clones; 85% to 95% were detected once. Of the sample, 3% to 3.5% is held by the ten largest clones.

Results and caveats for the whole study, not just this receptor: The quantity of clinical and demographic metadata differed by source and by participant and was supplied without curation.

The TCR originated in a human donor in a cohort sampled during active COVID-19. Sequencing used peripheral blood.

This receptor carries the CDR3 CASSQDGGEPQHF. DNA sequence: TGCGCCAGCAGCCAGGACGGGGGAGAGCCCCAGCATTTT. The rearrangement joined TRBV4-1 to TRBJ1-5; the D gene is possibly TRBD1, with 5 bases matching. The CDR3 starts with the cysteine, ends with the phenylalanine, and has 13 residues. This entry keeps only the CDR3 DNA: 39 bases, framed from base 1. Relative to germline, V is 3 bases shorter and J is 8 bases shorter, with 11 bases between their ends. Reading the germline V gene gives CDR1 MGHRA and CDR2 YSYEKL.